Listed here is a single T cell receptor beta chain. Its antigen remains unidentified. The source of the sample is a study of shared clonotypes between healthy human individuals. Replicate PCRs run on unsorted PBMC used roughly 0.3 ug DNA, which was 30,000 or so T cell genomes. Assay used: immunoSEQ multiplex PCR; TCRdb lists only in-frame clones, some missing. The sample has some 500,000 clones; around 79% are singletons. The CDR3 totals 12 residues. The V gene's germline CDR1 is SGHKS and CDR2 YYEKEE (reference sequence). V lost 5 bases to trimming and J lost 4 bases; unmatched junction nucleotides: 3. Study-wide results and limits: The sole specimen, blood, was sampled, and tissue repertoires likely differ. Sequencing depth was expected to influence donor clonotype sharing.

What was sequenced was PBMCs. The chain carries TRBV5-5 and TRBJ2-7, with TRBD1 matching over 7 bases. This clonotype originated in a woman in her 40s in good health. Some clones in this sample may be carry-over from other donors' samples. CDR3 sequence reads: CASSQQGYEQYF. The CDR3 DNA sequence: TGTGCCAGCAGTCAACAGGGGTACGAGCAGTACTTC.